The clone carrying this TCR beta chain was recorded a few times. Its antigen is undetermined. Researchers collected roughly 9.8 milliliters of peripheral blood from every single donor. The CDR3 sequence is 15 residues long. The V and J ends lost 4 bases and 8 bases respectively, with 18 bases between them. The data are from a study of blood T cells in healthy people across ages. Study-level findings and limits: With unsorted PBMCs, a conclusive comparison of naive versus antigen-experienced cells was not possible.

A sample-barcoded 5' primer and a J-beta primer mix were used in a second PCR of roughly 6 to 12 cycles. A 12-random-nucleotide template-switch adaptor tagged each cDNA molecule. Using its own MiXCR run on the 5' RACE reads, TCRdb lists one record per CDR3 protein. The sample consists of roughly 1.6 million distinct CDR3 sequences, roughly 30% of them appearing once. The chain has TRBV12-3 or TRBV12-4 and TRBJ2-1; D unclear. Sequences were obtained from blood. This TCR was sampled from a woman aged 25 to 45 in good health. This CDR3 reads CASSWAGGVRDEQFF. CDR3 bases: TGTGCCAGCAGTTGGGCAGGTGGGGTTCGGGATGAGCAGTTCTTC.